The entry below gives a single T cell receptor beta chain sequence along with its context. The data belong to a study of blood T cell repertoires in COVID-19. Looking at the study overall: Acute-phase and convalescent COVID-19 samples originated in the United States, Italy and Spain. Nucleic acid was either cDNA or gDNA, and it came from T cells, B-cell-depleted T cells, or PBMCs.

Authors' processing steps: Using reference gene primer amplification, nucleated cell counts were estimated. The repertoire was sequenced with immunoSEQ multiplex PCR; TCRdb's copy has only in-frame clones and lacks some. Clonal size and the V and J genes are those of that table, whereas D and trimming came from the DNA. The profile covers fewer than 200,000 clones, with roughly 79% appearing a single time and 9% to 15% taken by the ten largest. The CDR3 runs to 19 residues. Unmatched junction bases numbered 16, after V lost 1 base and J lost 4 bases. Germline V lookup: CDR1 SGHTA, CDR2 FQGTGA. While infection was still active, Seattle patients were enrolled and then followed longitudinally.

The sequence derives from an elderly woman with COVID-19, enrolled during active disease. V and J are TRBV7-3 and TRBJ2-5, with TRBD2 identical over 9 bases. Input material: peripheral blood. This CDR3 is CASSLNPLIAGELGETQYF. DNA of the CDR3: TGTGCCAGCAGCTTAAACCCTCTCATAGCGGGGGAATTGGGAGAGACCCAGTACTTC.